A single sample gave rise to the 24 T cell receptor beta chains below, sequenced in a study of radiotherapy plus CTLA-4 blockade in lung cancer. This table comes from immunoSEQ multiplex PCR, and its TCRdb copy is limited to in-frame clones, with some not included. The repertoire holds 110,000 or so clones, more than 65% seen once, with around 4.8% in the top ten. This material consisted of peripheral blood, taken from a patient treated with radiotherapy plus ipilimumab. These receptors were obtained from a human donor with non-small cell lung cancer who had a partial response to radiotherapy plus ipilimumab.

This rearrangement joins TRBV29-1 to TRBJ1-4, with a possible D match to TRBD1 (6 bases). The germline V gene has CDR1 SQVTM and CDR2 ANQGSEA. The length of the CDR3 is 14 residues. Trimming left V 4 bases short and J 0 bases short, with 9 bases between. DNA of the CDR3: TGCAGCGTTGGGGGGACAACAACTAATGAAAAACTGTTTTTT. This encodes CSVGGTTTNEKLFF.

The CDR3 sequence: CASFELAGMTDTQYF. In DNA form, the CDR3 reads TGTGCCAGCTTCGAGCTAGCGGGGATGACAGATACGCAGTATTTT. The V call is TRBV28, the J call TRBJ2-3; 9 bases line up with TRBD2. The CDR3 contains 15 residues. V lost 8 bases, J lost 3 bases, and 9 bases stayed unmatched. Germline CDR1 and CDR2: MDHEN and SYDVKM.

This chain uses TRBV5-1 with TRBJ1-4; D is perhaps TRBD1 (6 bases). Per the germline V gene, CDR1 is SGHRS and CDR2 is YFSETQ. The V end lost 6 bases, the J end lost 3 bases, and 18 bases lay between the germline ends. The CDR3 spans 16 residues. The CDR3 reads CASKTNTQGPNEKLFF. In DNA form, the CDR3 reads TGCGCCAGCAAAACCAATACACAGGGCCCTAATGAAAAACTGTTTTTT.

This CDR3 is CASSFRGSNSYNEQFF. The DNA for the CDR3 is TGTGCCAGCAGCTTCAGAGGGAGTAACTCCTACAATGAGCAGTTCTTC. The rearrangement uses TRBV11-3 and TRBJ2-1; a weak D match, TRBD2 (5 bases). The CDR3 is made up of 16 amino acids. Germline values: CDR1 SGHNT, CDR2 YENEEA. V was trimmed by 3 bases and J by 0 bases, leaving 12 bases between them.

The chain has TRBV28 and TRBJ1-5, with 8 bases lining up with TRBD1. Germline V gene sequence: CDR1 MDHEN, CDR2 SYDVKM. CDR3 length: 14 amino acids. Trimming removed 6 bases from V and 4 bases from J; junction bases left unmatched: 5. For the CDR3, the DNA is TGTGCCAGCAGCTCGGACAGGGTGAATCAGCCCCAGCATTTT. Translating it yields CASSSDRVNQPQHF.

The rearrangement joins TRBV18 to TRBJ2-1; D ambiguous. V was cut by 2 bases and J by 2 bases, with 13 bases left in between. The CDR3 is 16 residues long. Germline lookup yields CDR1 KGHSH and CDR2 LQKENI. In DNA, the CDR3 is TGTGCCAGCTCACCAAAGGAGAGCCAGACCTACAATGAGCAGTTCTTC. Translated: CASSPKESQTYNEQFF.

This clone was seen more than once but under ten times. The rearrangement uses TRBV10-1 and TRBJ2-2; a possible D gene is TRBD2 (5 bases). CDR3 length: 13 residues. V was shortened by 5 bases and J by 7 bases, with 11 bases between the two germline ends. Germline-derived CDR1 and CDR2 are WNHNN and SYGVQD (reference sequence). The CDR3 protein is CASSQRPGGELFF. CDR3 nucleotides: TGCGCCAGCAGTCAGCGGCCGGGCGGGGAGCTGTTTTTT.

The chain links TRBV6-1 to TRBJ2-3; 7 bases agree with TRBD2. The germline gives CDR1 MNHNS, CDR2 SASEGT. The CDR3 consists of 13 residues. J gave up 2 bases and V 11 bases, and 7 bases lay outside the gene matches. CDR3 residues: CAVQRDPTDTQYF. The CDR3 DNA is TGTGCCGTCCAGCGGGACCCCACAGATACGCAGTATTTT.

The V and J genes are TRBV9 and TRBJ2-1; 8 bases match TRBD2. Trimming cost V 2 bases and J 2 bases; bases outside gene matches: 9. From germline, CDR1 is SGDLS and CDR2 YYNGEE. The CDR3 extends over 17 amino acids. The CDR3 sequence: CASSVRLAGGPYNEQFF. In DNA form, the CDR3 reads TGTGCCAGCAGCGTTAGACTGGCGGGAGGCCCCTACAATGAGCAGTTCTTC. The whole variable domain, filled in from reference TRBV9 and TRBJ2-1, reads DSGVTQTPKHLITATGQRVTLRCSPRSGDLSVYWYQQSLDQGLQFLIQYYNGEERAKGNILERFSAQQFPDLHSELNLSSLELGDSALYFCASSVRLAGGPYNEQFFGPGTRLTVL.

The chain links TRBV18 to TRBJ1-1, with TRBD1 identical over 7 bases. CDR3 length equals 13 residues. Germline V gene sequence: CDR1 KGHSH, CDR2 LQKENI. The ends lost 10 bases at V and 0 bases at J; junction bases unmatched: 5. This chain's CDR3 is CATQGQMNTEAFF. The CDR3 DNA reads as TGTGCCACCCAGGGACAGATGAACACTGAAGCTTTCTTT.

In nucleotides, the CDR3 is TGTGCCAGCAGCTTATACAGGGCTAATTCACCCCTCCACTTT. This translates into CASSLYRANSPLHF. This rearrangement joins TRBV7-3 to TRBJ1-6; TRBD1 is a possible D gene (6 bases). V was pared by 2 bases and J by 6 bases, with 8 bases between. The V gene's germline CDR1 is SGHTA and CDR2 FQGTGA. The CDR3 is 14 amino acids.

In nucleotides, the CDR3 is TGTGCCAGCAGTTTACCAAACAGCGGGAGCAATGAGCAGTTCTTC. Translating it yields CASSLPNSGSNEQFF. The gene calls are TRBV28 and TRBJ2-1, with TRBD2 matching 8 bases. Germline loops: CDR1 MDHEN, CDR2 SYDVKM. J was trimmed by 6 bases and V by 2 bases; bases with no gene match: 6. The CDR3 extends over 15 amino acids.

This sequence joins TRBV7-9 and TRBJ2-3, with a tentative D call TRBD2 (5 bases). The CDR3 is 16 residues long. Trimming cost V 4 bases and J 0 bases, with 14 bases left between them. Germline V gene data show CDR1 as SEHNR and CDR2 as FQNEAQ (reference sequence). The CDR3 DNA sequence: TGTGCCAGCAGCTCCTCCCTACTAGGCAGCACAGATACGCAGTATTTT. It codes for CASSSSLLGSTDTQYF.

The chain carries TRBV7-6 and TRBJ1-1, with 7 nucleotides matching TRBD1. The CDR3 is made up of 12 amino acids. J gave up 8 bases and V 5 bases, and 5 bases lay outside the gene matches. Germline loops: CDR1 SGHVS, CDR2 FNYEAQ. Here the CDR3 reads CASSPRTGEAFF. In DNA form, the CDR3 reads TGTGCCAGCAGCCCTCGGACAGGAGAAGCTTTCTTT.

CDR3 protein: CASILGGGSYEQYF. The CDR3 nucleotides read TGTGCCAGCATCCTTGGGGGGGGGTCCTACGAGCAGTACTTC. This sequence joins TRBV2 and TRBJ2-7, with TRBD2 identical over 7 bases. Trimming cost V 7 bases and J 1 base; bases outside gene matches: 7. This CDR3 has 14 amino acids. Germline CDR1 SNHLY, CDR2 FYNNEI.

CDR3 residues: CASSLGQGGNTGELFF. The CDR3 DNA is TGTGCCAGCAGCCTCGGACAGGGAGGGAACACCGGGGAGCTGTTTTTT. The genes are TRBV16 and TRBJ2-2, with 8 bases lining up with TRBD1. Trimming removed 4 bases from V and 1 base from J; junction bases left unmatched: 5. The CDR3 loop spans 16 amino acids. The V gene's germline CDR1 is KGHSY and CDR2 FQNENV.

The chain uses TRBV5-1 and TRBJ2-7; TRBD2 aligns across 7 bases. V was clipped by 0 bases and J by 3 bases; unmatched bases: 6. CDR3 length equals 15 residues. The germline CDR1 and CDR2 sequences are SGHRS and YFSETQ. The CDR3 loop is CASSLAAGVNYEQYF. The CDR3 nucleotides are TGCGCCAGCAGCTTGGCGGCGGGAGTAAACTACGAGCAGTACTTC.

This clone was seen only a few times. This sequence joins TRBV27 and TRBJ1-2; 8 nucleotides line up with TRBD1. This CDR3 contains 15 residues. The germline V gene encodes CDR1 MNHEY and CDR2 SMNVEV (reference sequence). V lost 2 bases, J lost 3 bases, and 5 bases stayed unmatched. CDR3 DNA sequence: TGTGCCAGCAGTTTAGTGACAGGGGAACACTATGGCTACACCTTC. As protein: CASSLVTGEHYGYTF.

This chain connects TRBV30 to TRBJ1-3, with a tentative D call TRBD1 (5 bases). The germline V gene has CDR1 GTSNPN and CDR2 SVGIG (reference sequence). The V gene lost 7 bases and the J gene lost 0 bases, with 13 bases spanning the gap. This CDR3 comprises 14 residues. CDR3 residues: CASSTAFSGNTIYF. CDR3 DNA: TGTGCCTCGTCGACAGCCTTCTCTGGAAACACCATATATTTT. Based on the CDR3 plus reference TRBV30 and TRBJ1-3, the full variable domain is SQTIHQWPATLVQPVGSPLSLECTVEGTSNPNLYWYRQAAGRGLQLLFYSVGIGQISSEVPQNLSASRPQDRQFILSSKKLLLSDSGFYLCASSTAFSGNTIYFGEGSWLTVV.

CDR3 bases: TGTGCCAGCAGCCAAGTGGGGGCCTCTGGAAACACCATATATTTT. Its protein is CASSQVGASGNTIYF. The chain has TRBV14 and TRBJ1-3; possibly TRBD1 for D (6 bases). The germline gives CDR1 SGHDN, CDR2 FVKESK. This CDR3 is 15 amino acids long. Trimming pared 1 base from V and 0 bases from J, leaving 7 bases between.

About this clone: Distinct nucleotide sequences in the sample also encode this CDR3. V is TRBV28 and J is TRBJ2-7; D possibly corresponds to TRBD1 (5 bases). Per germline, CDR1 MDHEN and CDR2 SYDVKM. This CDR3 region has 13 residues. V dropped 4 bases and J dropped 2 bases, with 9 bases sitting between them. CDR3 sequence: CASSSTATYEQYV. In nucleotides, the CDR3 is TGTGCCAGCAGTTCGACAGCCACCTACGAGCAGTACGTC.

This clone was detected a few times. V usage is TRBV5-1 and J usage is TRBJ2-7, with D possibly being TRBD2 (6 bases). This CDR3 is built from 15 residues. V shed 3 bases and J shed 4 bases, with 17 bases lying between them. Germline CDR1 reads SGHRS; CDR2 reads YFSETQ. In DNA form, the CDR3 reads TGCGCCAGCAGCTCTGCGGGCGGGACCACTTACGAGCAGTACTTC. This translates into CASSSAGGTTYEQYF.

The V and J genes are TRBV13 and TRBJ2-7, with 12 bases matching TRBD2. Germline V gene data show CDR1 as PRHDT and CDR2 as FYEKMQ (reference sequence). The CDR3 has 15 residues. V lost 5 bases, J lost 5 bases, and 7 bases stayed unmatched. The CDR3: CASSTGTSGLNEQYF. The CDR3 nucleotides read TGTGCCAGCAGCACCGGGACTAGCGGGCTCAACGAGCAGTACTTC.

This clone was observed once. The chain joins TRBV6-5 to TRBJ1-1, with TRBD1 identical over 9 bases. This CDR3 comprises 14 residues. The germline V gene encodes CDR1 MNHEY and CDR2 SVGAGI. V was clipped by 7 bases and J by 4 bases; unmatched bases: 7. The CDR3 reads CASITQGAITEAFF. The CDR3 nucleotides are TGTGCCAGCATAACACAGGGGGCGATCACTGAAGCTTTCTTT.